The 8 T cell receptor beta chains below all came from one sample that was sequenced in a study of blood T cells in healthy people across ages. Combining a sample-barcoded 5' primer with a J-beta primer mix, a second PCR ran for roughly 7 to 12 cycles. TCRdb re-derived calls from the 5' RACE reads in MiXCR, one entry per CDR3 protein. The sample shows 700,000 or so distinct CDR3 sequences, approximately 21% of them seen only once. The sample taken for sequencing was blood. The receptors were sampled from a man between 65 and 85 years old in good health.

CDR3: CASSPVIGRDTEAFF. The CDR3 coding sequence is TGTGCCAGCTCACCAGTAATCGGGCGGGACACTGAAGCTTTCTTT. The chain combines TRBV18 with TRBJ1-1; D is unclear. The CDR3 has 15 residues. V was clipped by 2 bases and J by 3 bases, with 13 bases between them. CDR1 KGHSH and CDR2 LQKENI come from the germline V gene.

The chain has TRBV15 and TRBJ1-1; D gene ambiguous. The germline V gene has CDR1 LNHNV and CDR2 YYDKDF (reference sequence). This CDR3 has 15 residues. Trimming cost V 0 bases and J 6 bases, with 14 bases left between them. The CDR3 DNA follows: TGTGCCACCAGCAGAGATCGCAGAGTGGTGGCTGAAGCTTTCTTT. Translated: CATSRDRRVVAEAFF. The full variable domain, rest sourced from reference TRBV15 and TRBJ1-1, is DAMVIQNPRYQVTQFGKPVTLSCSQTLNHNVMYWYQQKSSQAPKLLFHYYDKDFNNEADTPDNFQSRRPNTSFCFLDIRSPGLGDTAMYLCATSRDRRVVAEAFFGQGTRLTVV.

As to this clonotype: An end of the junction differs from the germline gene, which may be a read error. V and J are TRBV5-1 and TRBJ1-1, with a tentative D call TRBD1 (6 bases). Germline CDR1 reads SGHRS; CDR2 reads YFSETQ. This CDR3 has 14 amino acids. The CDR3 nucleotides are TGCGCCAGCAGCTTGACGGGGGGCGACACTGGAGCTTTCTTT. It is translated as CASSLTGGDTGAFF. The full variable domain, its missing parts supplied by reference TRBV5-1 and TRBJ1-1, is KAGVTQTPRYLIKTRGQQVTLSCSPISGHRSVSWYQQTPGQGLQFLFEYFSETQRNKGNFPGRFSGRQFSNSRSEMNVSTLELGDSALYLCASSLTGGDTGAFFGQGTRLTVV.

This chain uses TRBV7-9 with TRBJ1-2; D may be TRBD1 (5 bases). CDR1 is SEHNR, CDR2 FQNEAQ, per germline (reference sequence). V was pared by 5 bases and J by 8 bases, with 18 bases between. There are 14 residues in the CDR3. CDR3 amino acids: CASSQGYGDGGYTF. Written as DNA, the CDR3 is TGTGCCAGCAGCCAGGGTTATGGTGATGGAGGCTACACCTTC.

This chain uses TRBV9 with TRBJ1-4, with D possibly matching TRBD1 (5 bases). V lost 3 bases and J 4 bases, leaving 13 bases between the germline ends. CDR1 and CDR2 (germline): SGDLS, YYNGEE. The CDR3 has 15 amino acids. CDR3 sequence (DNA): TGTGCCAGCAGCGCGCCCCAGGGTAATAATGAAAAACTGTTTTTT. It yields the protein CASSAPQGNNEKLFF.

The table lists this clonotype with a few counts. The chain recombines TRBV7-9 with TRBJ1-5; the D gene is possibly TRBD1 (6 bases). Germline assignment: CDR1 SEHNR and CDR2 FQNEAQ (reference sequence). The CDR3 has 16 amino acids. Trimming left V 0 bases short and J 2 bases short, with 11 bases between. CDR3 bases: TGTGCCAGCAGCTTAGCTTTGGGGGCGCGCAATCAGCCCCAGCATTTT. Its protein is CASSLALGARNQPQHF.

This sequence joins TRBV19 and TRBJ2-1; possibly TRBD1 for D (6 bases). Between the trimmed V and J ends, which lost 8 bases and 3 bases, there was a span of 14 bases. Germline V CDR1 and CDR2: LNHDA, SQIVND (reference sequence). There are 14 residues in the CDR3. The CDR3 DNA is TGTGCCAGTGAACAGGGTGGAGGCTACAATGAGCAGTTCTTC. This codes for CASEQGGGYNEQFF.

The V and J genes are TRBV7-9 and TRBJ2-5, with TRBD1 matching over 10 bases. The trim removed 1 base at V and 3 bases at J, leaving 2 bases unmatched. The germline gives CDR1 SEHNR, CDR2 FQNEAQ (reference sequence). The CDR3 has 15 amino acids. The CDR3 DNA reads as TGTGCCAGCAGCTTAGAGACAGGGGGCGAAGAGACCCAGTACTTC. Protein: CASSLETGGEETQYF.